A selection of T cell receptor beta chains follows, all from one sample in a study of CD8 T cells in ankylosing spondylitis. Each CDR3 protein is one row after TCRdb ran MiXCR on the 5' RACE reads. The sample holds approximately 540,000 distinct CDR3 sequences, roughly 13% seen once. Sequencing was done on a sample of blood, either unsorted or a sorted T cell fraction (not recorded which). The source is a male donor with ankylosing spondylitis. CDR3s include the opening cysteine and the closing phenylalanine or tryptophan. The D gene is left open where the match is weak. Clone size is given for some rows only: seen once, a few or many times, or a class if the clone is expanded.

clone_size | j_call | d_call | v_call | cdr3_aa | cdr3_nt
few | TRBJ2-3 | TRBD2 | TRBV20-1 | CSARSSGRADTQYF | TGCAGTGCTAGGTCGAGCGGGAGAGCAGATACGCAGTATTTT
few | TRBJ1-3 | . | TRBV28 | CASREDRPSGNTIYF | TGTGCCAGCAGAGAGGACAGACCCTCTGGAAACACCATATATTTT
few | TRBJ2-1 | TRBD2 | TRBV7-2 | CASSLIAGGTSIEQFF | TGTGCCAGCAGCCTCATAGCGGGAGGGACTAGCATTGAGCAGTTCTTC
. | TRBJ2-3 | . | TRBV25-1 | CASSERETGDTQYF | TGTGCCAGCAGTGAGAGGGAAACTGGGGATACGCAGTATTTT
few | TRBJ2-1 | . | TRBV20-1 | CSARVAAVYNEQFF | TGCAGTGCTAGAGTAGCGGCCGTATACAATGAGCAGTTCTTC
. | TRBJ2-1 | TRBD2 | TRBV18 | CASSPETSGRTHEQFF | TGTGCCAGCTCACCGGAGACTAGCGGGAGAACTCATGAGCAGTTCTTC
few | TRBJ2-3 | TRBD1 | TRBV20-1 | CSARDMAGGMTDTQYF | TGCAGTGCTAGAGATATGGCAGGGGGTATGACAGATACGCAGTATTTT
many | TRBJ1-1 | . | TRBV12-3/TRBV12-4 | CATGGLVGTEAFF | TGTGCCACCGGTGGACTTGTTGGCACTGAAGCTTTCTTT
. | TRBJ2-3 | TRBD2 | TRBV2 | CASYGTRTDTQYF | TGTGCCAGCTACGGGACTAGGACAGATACGCAGTATTTT
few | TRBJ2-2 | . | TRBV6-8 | CASSYPAGELFF | TGTGCCAGCAGTTACCCCGCAGGGGAGCTGTTTTTT
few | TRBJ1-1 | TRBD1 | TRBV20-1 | CSVLGQQAFF | TGCAGTGTCCTGGGACAGCAAGCTTTCTTT
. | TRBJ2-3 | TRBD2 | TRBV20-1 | CSARDLRTSGPTDTQYF | TGCAGTGCTAGAGACCTCCGGACTAGCGGCCCCACAGATACGCAGTATTTT
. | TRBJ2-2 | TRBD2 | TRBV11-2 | CASSSRLAGVGRAGELFF | TGTGCCAGCAGCTCCAGACTAGCGGGAGTGGGGAGGGCCGGGGAGCTGTTTTTT
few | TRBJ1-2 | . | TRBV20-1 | CSARKPQGDWGYTF | TGCAGTGCTAGAAAACCCCAGGGTGATTGGGGCTACACCTTC
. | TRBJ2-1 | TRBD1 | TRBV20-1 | CSARSDRYNEQFF | TGCAGTGCTAGATCGGACAGGTACAATGAGCAGTTCTTC
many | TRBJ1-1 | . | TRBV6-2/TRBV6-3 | CASSYGHEAFF | TGTGCCAGCAGTTACGGACACGAAGCTTTCTTT
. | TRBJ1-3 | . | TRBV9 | CASSVGPGGNTIYF | TGTGCCAGCAGCGTAGGCCCAGGAGGAAACACCATATATTTT
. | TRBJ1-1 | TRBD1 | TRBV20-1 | CCLRQGRMNTEAFF | TGCTGCTTAAGACAGGGGAGGATGAACACTGAAGCTTTCTTT
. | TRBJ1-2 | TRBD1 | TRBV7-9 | CASSRSGGQGARGGYTF | TGTGCCAGCAGTAGGTCCGGTGGACAGGGGGCTAGAGGTGGCTACACCTTC
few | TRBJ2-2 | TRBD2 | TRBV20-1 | CSARGGGRASGELFF | TGCAGTGCTAGAGGGGGCGGGAGGGCCTCCGGGGAGCTGTTTTTT
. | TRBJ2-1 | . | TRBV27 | CASTFSGYNEQFF | TGTGCCAGCACCTTTAGCGGTTACAATGAGCAGTTCTTC
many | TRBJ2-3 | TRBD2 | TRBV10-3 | CAITMRREGSDTQYF | TGTGCCATCACCATGAGGCGGGAGGGGTCAGATACGCAGTATTTT
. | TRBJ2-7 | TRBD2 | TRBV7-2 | CASSPLYGGSPYEQYF | TGTGCCAGCAGCCCACTCTACGGCGGGAGCCCCTACGAGCAGTACTTC
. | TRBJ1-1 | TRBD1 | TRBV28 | CASSLRTGELEAFF | TGTGCCAGCAGTTTGCGGACAGGGGAACTTGAAGCTTTCTTT
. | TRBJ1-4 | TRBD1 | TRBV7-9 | CASSLQKGQGDEKLFF | TGTGCCAGCAGCCTACAGAAGGGACAGGGGGATGAAAAACTGTTTTTT
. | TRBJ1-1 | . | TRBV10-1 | CASSDLSAADRLGEAFF | TGCGCCAGCAGTGACCTATCCGCGGCAGATAGGCTTGGTGAAGCTTTCTTT
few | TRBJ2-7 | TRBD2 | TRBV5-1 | CASSLGTSGIEIYEQYF | TGCGCCAGCAGCTTGGGAACTAGCGGGATCGAGATCTACGAGCAGTACTTC
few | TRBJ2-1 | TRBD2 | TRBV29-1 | CSVDASGSGWGEQFF | TGCAGCGTTGACGCTAGCGGATCCGGATGGGGTGAGCAGTTCTTC
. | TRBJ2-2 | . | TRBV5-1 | CASSFQGVDLTGELFF | TGCGCCAGCAGCTTTCAGGGAGTAGACCTAACCGGGGAGCTGTTTTTT
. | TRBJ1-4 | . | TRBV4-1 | CASSQGSSTNEKLFF | TGCGCCAGCAGCCAAGGCTCCTCAACTAATGAAAAACTGTTTTTT
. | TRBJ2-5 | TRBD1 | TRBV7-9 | CASSLAATGDQETQYF | TGTGCCAGCAGCTTAGCTGCGACAGGGGACCAAGAGACCCAGTACTTC